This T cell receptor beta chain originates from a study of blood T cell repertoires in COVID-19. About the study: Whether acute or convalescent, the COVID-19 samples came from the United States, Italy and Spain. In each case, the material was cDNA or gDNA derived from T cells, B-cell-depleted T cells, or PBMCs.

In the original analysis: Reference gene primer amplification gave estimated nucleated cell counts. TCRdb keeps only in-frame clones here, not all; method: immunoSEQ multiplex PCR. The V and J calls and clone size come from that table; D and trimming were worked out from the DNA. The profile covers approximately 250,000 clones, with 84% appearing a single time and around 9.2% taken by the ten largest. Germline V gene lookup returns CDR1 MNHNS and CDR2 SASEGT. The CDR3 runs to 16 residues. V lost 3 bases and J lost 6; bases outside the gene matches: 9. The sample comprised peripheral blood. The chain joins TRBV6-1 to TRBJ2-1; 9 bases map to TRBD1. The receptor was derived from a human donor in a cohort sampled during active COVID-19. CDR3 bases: TGTGCCAGCAGTGACCCCGACCGGGACAGGGTCAATGAGCAGTTCTTC. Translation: CASSDPDRDRVNEQFF.